The 32 T cell receptor beta chains below come from one sample, sequenced in a study of OX40 agonist ivuxolimab in advanced cancers. The method was immunoSEQ multiplex PCR; TCRdb's version includes in-frame clones alone and lacks a portion of them. This table has about 93,000 clones, just over 90% appearing once. This specimen consisted of CD4+ or CD8+ T cells sorted from blood, obtained in a trial of the OX40 agonist ivuxolimab. Source of these receptors: an adult with an advanced solid tumor such as melanoma, head and neck, liver or kidney cancer.

The chain is built from TRBV7-6 and TRBJ2-6; perhaps TRBD1 as D (6 bases). This CDR3 region has 16 residues. The ends were cut back, 5 bases at V and 1 base at J, with 12 bases in the middle. Germline CDR1 SGHVS, CDR2 FNYEAQ. This CDR3 is CASSLTQGSGANVLTF. The DNA of the CDR3 is TGTGCCAGCAGCCTTACACAGGGATCTGGGGCCAACGTCCTGACTTTC.

The V and J genes are TRBV30 and TRBJ1-5; perhaps TRBD1 as D (6 bases). The V gene's germline CDR1 is GTSNPN and CDR2 SVGIG (reference sequence). With 4 bases removed from V and 4 bases from J, the gap between germline ends came to 17 bases. The CDR3 sequence is 15 residues long. The CDR3 loop is CAWTQGGLGNQPQHF. Here the CDR3 DNA reads TGTGCCTGGACTCAAGGGGGGCTGGGAAATCAGCCCCAGCATTTT.

The chain uses TRBV19 and TRBJ2-3; 8 bases map to TRBD1. The CDR3 has 15 amino acids. Germline loops: CDR1 LNHDA, CDR2 SQIVND (reference sequence). Trimming cost V 4 bases and J 1 base; bases outside gene matches: 4. The CDR3 region is CASSRQGRRTDTQYF. CDR3 bases: TGTGCCAGTAGTAGACAGGGGCGACGCACAGATACGCAGTATTTT.

The CDR3 loop is CASSPTGGALSYEQYF. CDR3 coding DNA: TGTGCCAGCAGCCCAACGGGGGGGGCTCTTTCCTACGAGCAGTACTTC. The rearrangement links TRBV7-3 to TRBJ2-7; 8 bases are a match to TRBD2. Trimming removed 5 bases from V and 1 base from J; junction bases left unmatched: 10. The CDR3 contains 16 residues. Germline loops: CDR1 SGHTA, CDR2 FQGTGA.

This clone turned up a few times. V and J are TRBV5-5 and TRBJ2-3; D tentatively fits TRBD1 or TRBD2 (5 bases each). CDR3 length equals 14 residues. V was shortened by 0 bases and J by 6 bases, with 11 bases between the two germline ends. Per germline, CDR1 SGHKS and CDR2 YYEKEE (reference sequence). CDR3 amino acids: CASSLDGASDTQYF. CDR3 nucleotides: TGTGCCAGCAGCTTGGACGGGGCGTCGGATACGCAGTATTTT.

The chain is built from TRBV5-5 and TRBJ1-2; D is unresolved. The length of the CDR3 is 18 residues. V lost 1 base to trimming and J lost 3 bases, with 22 bases between them. Germline V gene lookup returns CDR1 SGHKS and CDR2 YYEKEE (reference sequence). This chain's CDR3 is CASSLRDPNIHMDYGYTF. In nucleotides, the CDR3 is TGTGCCAGCAGCTTGCGCGACCCGAACATCCATATGGACTATGGCTACACCTTC.

This clone was picked up one time. This sequence joins TRBV7-2 and TRBJ1-1; D gene unclear. The CDR3 is made up of 13 amino acids. Germline loops: CDR1 SGHTA, CDR2 FQGNSA. The V and J ends lost 4 bases and 6 bases respectively, with 12 bases between them. CDR3 nucleotides: TGTGCCAGCAGCTCCCAAGGATGGGCTGAAGCTTTCTTT. Its protein is CASSSQGWAEAFF.

The chain's CDR3 is CASSLQGLGTDTQYF. The CDR3 region has the DNA TGCGCCAGCAGCTTACAGGGTTTGGGCACAGATACGCAGTATTTT. The rearrangement links TRBV5-1 to TRBJ2-3; D might be TRBD1 (6 bases). The CDR3 runs to 15 residues. The V and J ends lost 2 bases and 1 base respectively, with 11 bases between them. The V gene's germline CDR1 is SGHRS and CDR2 YFSETQ.

The chain uses TRBV29-1 and TRBJ2-1; 7 bases fit TRBD2. This CDR3 spans 12 amino acids. Trimming took 5 bases from V and 7 from J; bases not matched to a gene: 5. The germline V gene encodes CDR1 SQVTM and CDR2 ANQGSEA. The CDR3 coding sequence is TGCAGCGTTCTGACTAGCTCGAATGAGCAGTTCTTC. It specifies CSVLTSSNEQFF.

The chain uses TRBV11-3 and TRBJ1-1, with D possibly TRBD1 on 5 matching bases. Germline assignment: CDR1 SGHNT and CDR2 YENEEA. V shed 3 bases and J shed 4 bases, with 9 bases lying between them. CDR3 length: 13 amino acids. CDR3 sequence: CASSFRESTEAFF. CDR3 nucleotides: TGTGCCAGCAGCTTCAGGGAAAGCACTGAAGCTTTCTTT.

V is TRBV30 and J is TRBJ1-1; tentatively, D is TRBD1 (5 bases). Trimming took 0 bases from V and 5 from J, leaving 10 bases between them. Germline V gene sequence: CDR1 GTSNPN, CDR2 SVGIG (reference sequence). The CDR3 is 13 amino acids. The CDR3 reads CAWSVDGGTEAFF. CDR3 DNA: TGTGCCTGGAGTGTAGATGGGGGGACTGAAGCTTTCTTT.

J is TRBJ2-1 and V is TRBV7-9, with D possibly TRBD2 on 6 matching bases. The CDR3 length is 13 residues. Germline CDR1 reads SEHNR; CDR2 reads FQNEAQ (reference sequence). Trimming pared 6 bases from V and 6 bases from J, leaving 12 bases between. The CDR3 loop reads CASRVAVGNEQFF. The DNA of the CDR3 is TGTGCCAGCAGAGTAGCGGTTGGCAATGAGCAGTTCTTC.

The chain combines TRBV11-3 with TRBJ1-1; 7 nucleotides match TRBD1. The length of the CDR3 is 14 residues. With 0 bases clipped from V and 4 bases from J, the junction kept 2 bases outside the gene matches. In germline, CDR1 is SGHNT, CDR2 YENEEA. The CDR3 region is CASSLETGVTEAFF. The CDR3 nucleotides read TGTGCCAGCAGCTTAGAAACAGGGGTCACTGAAGCTTTCTTT. The full variable domain, its missing parts supplied by reference TRBV11-3 and TRBJ1-1, is EAGVVQSPRYKIIEKKQPVAFWCNPISGHNTLYWYLQNLGQGPELLIRYENEEAVDDSQLPKDRFSAERLKGVDSTLKIQPAELGDSAVYLCASSLETGVTEAFFGQGTRLTVV.

This chain joins TRBV15 and TRBJ1-6; D might be TRBD1 (5 bases). CDR3 length: 15 residues. Germline values: CDR1 LNHNV, CDR2 YYDKDF (reference sequence). Trimming took off 0 bases at V and 6 bases at J, with 9 bases between the two ends. The CDR3 is CATSRDPDSNSPLHF. The DNA of the CDR3 is TGTGCCACCAGCAGAGATCCAGACAGTAATTCACCCCTCCACTTT.

V and J are TRBV5-1 and TRBJ2-2, with TRBD2 matching over 9 bases. CDR3 size: 16 residues. The V and J ends lost 7 bases and 6 bases, in that order; junction bases with no gene match: 13. Germline values: CDR1 SGHRS, CDR2 YFSETQ. The CDR3 coding sequence is TGCGCCAGCGCAAGGCGGCGGGAGGGCCCATCCGGGGAGCTGTTTTTT. Translated, it gives CASARRREGPSGELFF.

A remark on this clone: In the same sample, other DNA sequences code for this CDR3. The gene calls are TRBV2 and TRBJ2-5; maybe TRBD1 (5 bases). This CDR3 comprises 12 residues. Deletions cut 4 bases from V and 5 bases from J, with 8 bases between. The germline V gene has CDR1 SNHLY and CDR2 FYNNEI. The CDR3 loop reads CASSVGVETQYF. The CDR3 bases are TGTGCCAGCAGTGTAGGGGTCGAGACCCAGTACTTC. Drawing the rest from reference TRBV2 and TRBJ2-5, the complete variable domain is EPEVTQTPSHQVTQMGQEVILRCVPISNHLYFYWYRQILGQKVEFLVSFYNNEISEKSEIFDDQFSVERPDGSNFTLKIRSTKLEDSAMYFCASSVGVETQYFGPGTRLLVL.

This clone was recorded only once. The CDR3 loop is CASSLTTASTDTQYF. CDR3 DNA sequence: TGTGCCAGCAGCTTAACGACCGCATCCACAGATACGCAGTATTTT. The chain couples TRBV7-8 to TRBJ2-3; D not certain. V lost 2 bases and J lost 2, with 11 bases in between. Germline V gene data show CDR1 as SGHVS and CDR2 as FQNEAQ. CDR3 size: 15 residues. The full variable domain, with the rest looked up from reference TRBV7-8 and TRBJ2-3, is GAGVSQSPRYKVAKRGQDVALRCDPISGHVSLFWYQQALGQGPEFLTYFQNEAQLDKSGLPSDRFFAERPEGSVSTLKIQRTQQEDSAVYLCASSLTTASTDTQYFGPGTRLTVL.

V and J are TRBV11-3 and TRBJ2-7, with D possibly TRBD1 on 6 matching bases. V lost 8 bases and J lost 6, with 17 bases in between. The germline CDR1 and CDR2 sequences are SGHNT and YENEEA. The CDR3 has 13 amino acids. The chain's CDR3 is CASGTGQGLEQYF. In DNA form, the CDR3 reads TGTGCCAGCGGCACGGGCCAGGGGCTCGAGCAGTACTTC. The variable domain in full, with the rest retrieved from reference TRBV11-3 and TRBJ2-7, is EAGVVQSPRYKIIEKKQPVAFWCNPISGHNTLYWYLQNLGQGPELLIRYENEEAVDDSQLPKDRFSAERLKGVDSTLKIQPAELGDSAVYLCASGTGQGLEQYFGPGTRLTVT.

J is TRBJ1-1 and V is TRBV10-1; D might be TRBD1 (5 bases). Germline loops: CDR1 WNHNN, CDR2 SYGVQD (reference sequence). This CDR3 is built from 13 residues. Trimming took 2 bases from V and 6 from J, leaving 10 bases between them. The DNA for the CDR3 is TGCGCCAGCAGTGAGAAGGGGATCTCTGAAGCTTTCTTT. Its protein product is CASSEKGISEAFF.

V gene TRBV7-9 combines with J gene TRBJ2-1, with 7 bases lining up with TRBD1. The CDR3 runs 15 residues. V trimming: 10 bases; J trimming: 5 bases; junction bases outside the gene matches: 14. Looked up from germline, CDR1 is SEHNR and CDR2 is FQNEAQ (reference sequence). The CDR3 loop is CATRRTGQTNNEQFF. The CDR3 DNA reads TGTGCCACCAGGAGGACAGGCCAGACAAACAATGAGCAGTTCTTC.

This sequence joins TRBV5-1 and TRBJ1-4; D unclear. V shed 4 bases and J shed 6 bases, with 13 bases lying between them. The CDR3 loop spans 14 amino acids. Looked up from germline, CDR1 is SGHRS and CDR2 is YFSETQ. CDR3 amino acids: CASSPGSSYEKLFF. DNA of the CDR3: TGCGCCAGCAGCCCAGGAAGTTCATATGAAAAACTGTTTTTT.

The chain combines TRBV6-1 with TRBJ2-7; 11 bases agree with TRBD1. Germline V gene lookup returns CDR1 MNHNS and CDR2 SASEGT. The CDR3 is made up of 15 amino acids. J gave up 3 bases and V 5 bases, and 6 bases lay outside the gene matches. CDR3 nucleotide sequence: TGTGCCAGCAGTTTCACCGGGACAGGGGGCTACGAGCAGTACTTC. As protein: CASSFTGTGGYEQYF.

The chain employs TRBV30 and TRBJ1-1; tentative D call: TRBD1 (5 bases). The germline gives CDR1 GTSNPN, CDR2 SVGIG (reference sequence). Trimming cost V 5 bases and J 2 bases, with 21 bases left between them. The CDR3 is 16 residues long. The CDR3 is CAWGLRLGRVNTEAFF. The CDR3 nucleotides read TGTGCCTGGGGCCTCAGGTTAGGCAGGGTCAACACTGAAGCTTTCTTT.

The chain joins TRBV5-1 to TRBJ1-3; tentative D call: TRBD1 (6 bases). V was shortened by 6 bases and J by 0 bases, with 10 bases between the two germline ends. The CDR3 loop spans 14 amino acids. The germline gives CDR1 SGHRS, CDR2 YFSETQ. CDR3 in amino acids: CASTLDSSGNTIYF. For the CDR3, the DNA is TGCGCCAGCACCCTGGACAGCTCTGGAAACACCATATATTTT.

The chain recombines TRBV4-2 with TRBJ2-7; TRBD2 aligns across 8 bases. Looked up from germline, CDR1 is LGHNA and CDR2 is YNFKEQ. CDR3 length: 15 residues. V was pared by 1 base and J by 5 bases, with 7 bases of the junction left unmatched. Written as DNA, the CDR3 is TGTGCCAGCAGCCAAGGGGCGGGAGGAGGTGACGAGCAGTACTTC. Translating gives CASSQGAGGGDEQYF.

This clone has more than one count but fewer than ten. The V and J genes are TRBV15 and TRBJ1-3; D is unresolved. Germline V CDR1 and CDR2: LNHNV, YYDKDF (reference sequence). V lost 0 bases, J lost 3 bases, and 12 bases lay in between. This CDR3 spans 16 amino acids. As DNA, the CDR3 is TGTGCCACCAGCAGAGATGGTAAACAGTTTGGAAACACCATATATTTT. This sequence encodes CATSRDGKQFGNTIYF.

The V call is TRBV7-9, the J call TRBJ1-4; D may be TRBD1 (5 bases). V was pared by 5 bases and J by 7 bases, with 17 bases between. The CDR3 is made up of 15 amino acids. CDR1 is SEHNR, CDR2 FQNEAQ, per germline (reference sequence). CDR3 loop: CASSPGTSTIEKLFF. The CDR3 DNA sequence: TGTGCCAGCAGCCCAGGGACCTCGACAATTGAAAAACTGTTTTTT.

This clone is a singleton in its sample. V is TRBV7-9 and J is TRBJ2-1; 13 positions agree with TRBD2. CDR3 length: 15 amino acids. Losses at the gene ends were 7 bases for V and 5 bases for J; bases not matched to a gene: 5. Germline CDR1 reads SEHNR; CDR2 reads FQNEAQ (reference sequence). The CDR3 DNA is TGTGCCAGCAACCAAGGACTAGCGGGGGACAATGAGCAGTTCTTC. Protein: CASNQGLAGDNEQFF.

The chain is built from TRBV5-6 and TRBJ2-5; no definite D call. Germline CDR1 reads SGHDT; CDR2 reads YYEEEE. CDR3 size: 14 residues. V was clipped by 2 bases and J by 5 bases, with 13 bases between them. The CDR3 bases are TGTGCCAGCAGCTTAGTACTGGGTCTGGAGACCCAGTACTTC. It codes for CASSLVLGLETQYF.

In regard to this clone: The junction shows a germline mismatch at one end, possibly a read error. The V gene is TRBV6-1, the J gene TRBJ2-7; D gene uncertain. CDR1 is MNHNS and CDR2 is SASEGT in the germline V gene. The CDR3 is made up of 11 amino acids. The CDR3 coding sequence is TGTGCCGGCAGTGAACCGTCCGAGCAGTACTTC. It is translated as CAGSEPSEQYF.

The CDR3 reads CASSEDRGHDTQYF. In DNA form, the CDR3 reads TGTGCCAGCAGTGAGGACAGGGGGCACGATACGCAGTATTTT. The chain employs TRBV2 and TRBJ2-3; 11 positions agree with TRBD1. The CDR3 sequence is 14 residues long. Germline assignment: CDR1 SNHLY and CDR2 FYNNEI. V lost 3 bases to trimming and J lost 6 bases; unmatched junction nucleotides: 2. Filled out from reference TRBV2 and TRBJ2-3, the complete variable domain reads EPEVTQTPSHQVTQMGQEVILRCVPISNHLYFYWYRQILGQKVEFLVSFYNNEISEKSEIFDDQFSVERPDGSNFTLKIRSTKLEDSAMYFCASSEDRGHDTQYFGPGTRLTVL.

The V and J genes are TRBV2 and TRBJ2-1, with D hard to call. Germline CDR1 reads SNHLY; CDR2 reads FYNNEI. V was pared by 3 bases and J by 0 bases, with 12 bases between. CDR3 size: 16 residues. CDR3 residues: CASSDTGRSSYNEQFF. The CDR3 nucleotides read TGTGCCAGCAGTGATACGGGTAGGAGCTCCTACAATGAGCAGTTCTTC.